Listed here are 10 T cell receptor beta chains from one sample, sequenced in a study of blood T cell repertoires in COVID-19. TCRdb's copy holds only in-frame clones and misses some; the assay was immunoSEQ multiplex PCR. The table records over 150,000 clones, around 73% of them present only once. Sequencing input: PBMCs or T cells enriched from blood (not recorded which). Every receptor here comes from a woman between 50 and 59 years old who had recovered from COVID-19.

Only one count was recorded for this clone. This chain links TRBV24-1 with TRBJ2-5; TRBD1 matches at 7 bases. V shed 6 bases, J shed 4 bases, and the junction held 10 bases outside the gene matches. The CDR3 has 15 residues. Germline V gene sequence: CDR1 KGHDR, CDR2 SFDVKD. The CDR3 loop reads CATSPTGEVRETQYF. Here the CDR3 DNA reads TGTGCCACCAGTCCCACAGGGGAAGTACGAGAGACCCAGTACTTC.

The chain uses TRBV30 and TRBJ2-2, with D perhaps matching TRBD2 (5 bases). Germline V gives CDR1 GTSNPN, CDR2 SVGIG (reference sequence). Deletions cut 0 bases from V and 6 bases from J, with 17 bases between. The CDR3 extends over 16 amino acids. CDR3 sequence (DNA): TGTGCCTGGAGTGTATGGGCGGGCCGTATTGCCGGGGAGCTGTTTTTT. Translation: CAWSVWAGRIAGELFF.

The rearrangement joins TRBV5-1 to TRBJ1-1, with TRBD1 matching 7 bases. Germline V lookup: CDR1 SGHRS, CDR2 YFSETQ. The ends lost 3 bases at V and 1 base at J; junction bases unmatched: 3. The CDR3 contains 14 residues. CDR3 amino acids: CASSSGQPNTEAFF. Here the CDR3 DNA reads TGCGCCAGCAGCTCGGGACAGCCGAACACTGAAGCTTTCTTT.

The chain uses TRBV5-4 and TRBJ2-1, with 7 nucleotides matching TRBD2. Germline V lookup: CDR1 SGHNT, CDR2 YYREEE (reference sequence). There are 16 residues in the CDR3. V dropped 1 base and J dropped 7; count of bases not matched to a gene: 11. The chain's CDR3 is CASSLSGGSSLNEQFF. In nucleotides, the CDR3 is TGTGCCAGCAGCTTGTCCGGCGGGAGTAGCCTGAATGAGCAGTTCTTC.

The chain combines TRBV7-6 with TRBJ1-5; the D is unclear. There are 12 residues in the CDR3. V lost 2 bases and J lost 7, with 6 bases in between. Per germline, CDR1 SGHVS and CDR2 FNYEAQ. Written as DNA, the CDR3 is TGTGCCAGCAGCTTACATGGCCAGCCCCAGCATTTT. Protein product: CASSLHGQPQHF.

The J gene is TRBJ2-3, the V gene TRBV9; perhaps TRBD2 as D (7 bases). Per the germline V gene, CDR1 is SGDLS and CDR2 is YYNGEE. V lost 6 bases to trimming and J lost 0 bases, with 11 bases between them. The CDR3 is 14 amino acids. CDR3: CASKGGLSTDTQYF. CDR3 in DNA: TGTGCCAGCAAGGGGGGGTTGAGCACAGATACGCAGTATTTT.

The chain carries TRBV24-1 and TRBJ2-1; 10 bases match TRBD1. Trimming cost V 10 bases and J 4 bases; bases outside gene matches: 9. The CDR3 contains 15 residues. The germline V gene has CDR1 KGHDR and CDR2 SFDVKD. DNA of the CDR3: TGTGCCACGGAAATGGGGACAGGGGAATACAATGAGCAGTTCTTC. Translation: CATEMGTGEYNEQFF.

This chain links TRBV28 with TRBJ1-4; D is perhaps TRBD1 (6 bases). Germline loops: CDR1 MDHEN, CDR2 SYDVKM. V lost 10 bases to trimming and J lost 4 bases, with 25 bases between them. The CDR3 has 17 residues. CDR3 DNA sequence: TGTGCCATTAGGGGGTCACGATTACGGGACCTTAATGAAAAACTGTTTTTT. Its translation: CAIRGSRLRDLNEKLFF.

This clone has just a few counts. This sequence joins TRBV5-1 and TRBJ2-7, with TRBD1 as a possible D gene (5 bases). Germline V lookup: CDR1 SGHRS, CDR2 YFSETQ. Trimming shortened V by 5 bases and J by 2 bases, and 14 bases separated the two germline ends. This CDR3 spans 14 amino acids. CDR3 DNA sequence: TGCGCCAGCAGTTCAAGGGGCACAACCTACGAGCAGTACTTC. Its translation is CASSSRGTTYEQYF. Supplemented by reference TRBV5-1 and TRBJ2-7, the full variable domain reads KAGVTQTPRYLIKTRGQQVTLSCSPISGHRSVSWYQQTPGQGLQFLFEYFSETQRNKGNFPGRFSGRQFSNSRSEMNVSTLELGDSALYLCASSSRGTTYEQYFGPGTRLTVT.

This clone has a single count. V and J are TRBV3-1 (or the pseudogene TRBV3-2) and TRBJ2-1; 8 bases are a match to TRBD2. The CDR3 runs 17 residues. Germline V gives CDR1 LGHDT, CDR2 YNNKEL (reference sequence). Trimming cost V 4 bases and J 4 bases; bases outside gene matches: 12. The CDR3 DNA reads as TGTGCCAGCAGCCCCAGAGTGAGCGGGAGCTCATACAATGAGCAGTTCTTC. Translated, it gives CASSPRVSGSSYNEQFF.